Listed below are T cell receptor beta chains from one sample, sequenced in a study of blood T cell repertoires in COVID-19. Clones were sequenced by immunoSEQ multiplex PCR, and TCRdb holds only the in-frame ones, with some missing. The sample yields about 150,000 clones, over 75% seen once. What was sequenced was peripheral blood. The receptors derive from an older woman with COVID-19, enrolled during active disease. The conserved cysteine and the conserved F or W are not part of the CDR3 here. Fields, in order: CDR3 protein, clone size, V gene. The size field is filled for only some rows; it gives once, few, many or a size class.

ASSVISYEQY | once | TRBV2
ASSQYDPTSGYNEQF | . | TRBV16
AGATGFYGYT | once | TRBV7-8
ASSLQGSSNQPQH | . | TRBV6-2/TRBV6-3
ASSQGRGKGGYT | . | TRBV3-1/TRBV3-2
ASSLVENRRTGELF | . | TRBV5-6
ASSITPDQPQH | . | TRBV27
ASSPPIRGGASPPGEKLF | once | TRBV18
ASKRVDGEQF | . | TRBV5-1
ASSIDGGANTEAF | . | TRBV19
ASSYSGTAYEQY | few | TRBV6-6
ATQGNYNSPLH | . | TRBV10-3
ASSPRHGEWPQH | . | TRBV6-5
AWGLPGLNLCRSGANVLT | . | TRBV30
ASSETSGGAETQY | . | TRBV7-3
AWGGQGLGYT | . | TRBV30
ASSSVGGRSNQPQH | . | TRBV7-8
ASSLIAGDTQY | . | TRBV11-2
ASSLRGMKAF | . | TRBV12-3/TRBV12-4
ASSPLLAGGQETQY | . | TRBV5-1
ASSPDRERGTYNEQF | few | TRBV5-1
ASSGSAGVFYEQY | once | TRBV10-2
ASSQDRGKNQPQH | . | TRBV4-2
ASSILGLAGPSTYNEQF | . | TRBV19
ASSYEDSEAF | once | TRBV6-5
ASSLWSSGDTGELF | few | TRBV28
ASGDRETTIYGYT | few | TRBV5-1
ASSASGYSPYGYT | . | TRBV5-1